One sample yielded the 10 T cell receptor beta chains listed below, sequenced in a study of T cell responses to AZD1222 COVID-19 vaccine (dated by TCRdb to the early 2020s). Interpreted using the paper, the time point label stands for: baseline before first vaccination. Receptor amplification or capture employed the immunoSEQ multiplex PCR assay. The clones in this table, taken by TCRdb from immuneACCESS, are in-frame only. Not every clone is retained; where verified, under half of the shortfall comes from an unresolved V gene, and the cause of the rest is unknown. The sample includes 95,000 to 130,000 clones, with about 91% observed a single time. The ten top clones hold around 9.6% of the sample. The material sequenced was peripheral blood, taken on day 0 of AZD1222 vaccination. The receptors originated from an adult in good health.

The table lists this clone with a count of one. The J gene is TRBJ2-7, the V gene TRBV5-1; TRBD1 matches 9 bases. Germline CDR1 reads SGHRS; CDR2 reads YFSETQ. Trimming at V came to 5 bases and at J to 6 bases, leaving 6 bases not matched to a gene. The CDR3 loop spans 13 amino acids. In DNA form, the CDR3 reads TGCGCCAGCAGAAAGGGACAGGGTAGCGAGCAGTACTTC. Its translation: CASRKGQGSEQYF.

The rearrangement joins TRBV5-4 to TRBJ2-6, with a weak D call TRBD2 (7 bases). Germline-derived CDR1 and CDR2 are SGHNT and YYREEE (reference sequence). This CDR3 region has 17 residues. The ends were cut back, 1 base at V and 0 bases at J, with 11 bases in the middle. The CDR3 DNA reads TGTGCCAGCAGCTTGAACAGGGACTACTCTGGGGCCAACGTCCTGACTTTC. Protein: CASSLNRDYSGANVLTF.

The V gene is TRBV5-5, the J gene TRBJ2-5, with D perhaps matching TRBD2 (5 bases). V lost 0 bases and J 5 bases, leaving 14 bases between the germline ends. The CDR3 sequence is 15 residues long. The germline V gene has CDR1 SGHKS and CDR2 YYEKEE (reference sequence). This CDR3 is CASSLDPGMGETQYF. Written as DNA, the CDR3 is TGTGCCAGCAGCTTGGATCCGGGAATGGGCGAGACCCAGTACTTC.

The genes are TRBV5-4 and TRBJ2-7; TRBD1 aligns across 9 bases. The CDR3 is 16 residues long. The ends lost 0 bases at V and 4 bases at J; junction bases unmatched: 8. CDR1 and CDR2 from the germline V gene are SGHNT and YYREEE (reference sequence). The CDR3 DNA reads TGTGCCAGCAGCTTGGAGCTGGGACAGGGTGGTTACGAGCAGTACTTC. As protein: CASSLELGQGGYEQYF.

The chain's CDR3 is CASSIPGQTNYGYTF. CDR3 nucleotide sequence: TGTGCCAGTAGTATTCCGGGACAGACTAACTATGGCTACACCTTC. This sequence joins TRBV19 and TRBJ1-2; TRBD1 aligns across 7 bases. The CDR3 runs to 15 residues. Germline lookup yields CDR1 LNHDA and CDR2 SQIVND (reference sequence). The J segment lost 0 bases and the V segment lost 3 bases, leaving 4 bases of the junction unmatched.

This clone has only a few counts. V gene TRBV18 combines with J gene TRBJ1-1; D is unresolved. This CDR3 is 13 amino acids long. Per germline, CDR1 KGHSH and CDR2 LQKENI. The V end was cut by 5 bases, the J end by 1 base, with 8 bases between. The CDR3: CASSSDGNTEAFF. CDR3 coding DNA: TGTGCCAGCTCATCGGACGGGAACACTGAAGCTTTCTTT.

This chain links TRBV27 with TRBJ2-2; D remains ambiguous. V was cut by 3 bases and J by 7 bases, with 6 bases left in between. CDR3 length equals 12 residues. Germline V gene lookup returns CDR1 MNHEY and CDR2 SMNVEV (reference sequence). CDR3 protein: CASSFRVGELFF. Written as DNA, the CDR3 is TGTGCCAGCAGTTTTCGAGTCGGGGAGCTGTTTTTT.

The gene calls are TRBV5-1 and TRBJ2-5, with D perhaps TRBD1 or TRBD2 (5 bases each). The V end lost 4 bases, the J end lost 4 bases, and 14 bases lay between the germline ends. In germline, CDR1 is SGHRS, CDR2 YFSETQ. The CDR3 spans 14 residues. The CDR3 DNA reads as TGCGCCAGCAGCCGGGGAGAGGGGCGAGAGACCCAGTACTTC. This gives the protein CASSRGEGRETQYF.

The CDR3 DNA follows: TGTGCCAGCAGCGTAACTGGACCTACCTCTGGAAACACCATATATTTT. It specifies CASSVTGPTSGNTIYF. The chain combines TRBV9 with TRBJ1-3; no reliable D call. The V end was cut by 1 base, the J end by 0 bases, with 11 bases between. The CDR3 loop spans 16 amino acids. CDR1 and CDR2 (germline): SGDLS, YYNGEE.

The V gene is TRBV7-3, the J gene TRBJ1-5; D is ambiguous. This CDR3 spans 18 amino acids. The germline gives CDR1 SGHTA, CDR2 FQGTGA. Trimming cost V 6 bases and J 0 bases, with 21 bases left between them. The CDR3 here is CASRTLMGYCSSNQPQHF. As DNA, the CDR3 is TGTGCCAGCAGAACACTAATGGGTTACTGTTCTAGCAATCAGCCCCAGCATTTT. Together with reference TRBV7-3 and TRBJ1-5, the CDR3 gives the full variable domain: GAGVSQTPSNKVTEKGKYVELRCDPISGHTALYWYRQSLGQGPEFLIYFQGTGAADDSGLPNDRFFAVRPEGSVSTLKIQRTERGDSAVYLCASRTLMGYCSSNQPQHFGDGTRLSIL.